A single sample gave rise to the 17 T cell receptor beta chains below, sequenced in a study of T cell clones after liver transplantation. This table comes from immunoSEQ multiplex PCR, and its TCRdb copy is limited to in-frame clones, with some not included. The data show tens of thousands of clones, 65% to 85% seen once. The specimen was CD4+ T cells from blood, collected 45 to 47 months after liver transplant. These receptors came from a human patient who received a liver transplant. A subset of T cells may come from the graft donor.

The chain combines TRBV5-1 with TRBJ2-4; D gene unclear. Germline lookup yields CDR1 SGHRS and CDR2 YFSETQ. The V and J ends lost 0 bases and 8 bases respectively, with 12 bases between them. This CDR3 is built from 14 residues. For the CDR3, the DNA is TGCGCCAGCAGCTTGGTCCAACAACAAGACATTCAGTACTTC. Translated: CASSLVQQQDIQYF.

This chain links TRBV14 with TRBJ2-5; D is undetermined. Germline V CDR1 and CDR2: SGHDN, FVKESK. The V end was cut by 4 bases, the J end by 5 bases, with 5 bases between. The CDR3 has 11 residues. CDR3 sequence (DNA): TGTGCCAGCAGCCTAGGGGAGACCCAGTACTTC. This translates into CASSLGETQYF.

The chain links TRBV29-1 to TRBJ2-1; 8 nucleotides match TRBD1. Germline-derived CDR1 and CDR2 are SQVTM and ANQGSEA. There are 13 residues in the CDR3. The V gene end was trimmed by 5 bases and the J gene end by 10 bases; junction bases not matched to a gene: 10. In nucleotides, the CDR3 is TGCAGCGTTACGGACAGGGATGTAGGGGAGCAGTTCTTC. This translates into CSVTDRDVGEQFF.

About this clone itself: The same CDR3 can be traced to other DNA sequences in this sample. The chain joins TRBV2 to TRBJ2-7, with TRBD2 identical over 11 bases. CDR1 is SNHLY and CDR2 is FYNNEI in the germline V gene. This CDR3 region has 13 residues. Trimming cost V 9 bases and J 7 bases; bases outside gene matches: 8. CDR3 sequence: CASSRTSGREQYF. CDR3 nucleotide sequence: TGTGCCAGTAGTCGGACTAGCGGGCGTGAGCAGTACTTC.

The rearrangement links TRBV7-8 to TRBJ1-1; D gene ambiguous. CDR1 is SGHVS, CDR2 FQNEAQ, per germline. This CDR3 region has 15 residues. Trimming took 1 base from V and 0 from J, leaving 9 bases between them. Here the CDR3 DNA reads TGTGCCAGCAGCTTAGAGGCCAGTTTGAACACTGAAGCTTTCTTT. Translated: CASSLEASLNTEAFF.

V gene TRBV4-3 combines with J gene TRBJ1-1, with D unresolved. Germline V gene sequence: CDR1 LGHNA, CDR2 YSLEER. V dropped 0 bases and J dropped 5 bases, with 10 bases sitting between them. This CDR3 is built from 14 residues. In DNA form, the CDR3 reads TGCGCCAGCAGCCAAGATCTGGGAAGAACTGAAGCTTTCTTT. Translated: CASSQDLGRTEAFF.

The rearrangement joins TRBV19 to TRBJ2-7, with TRBD1 identical over 8 bases. The CDR3 extends over 15 amino acids. V lost 2 bases and J lost 3; bases outside the gene matches: 6. Looked up from germline, CDR1 is LNHDA and CDR2 is SQIVND (reference sequence). CDR3 loop: CASSIPGQALYEQYF. DNA of the CDR3: TGTGCCAGTAGTATACCGGGACAGGCACTCTACGAGCAGTACTTC.

This chain links TRBV27 with TRBJ2-1; D assignment may be TRBD1 or TRBD2 (5 bases each). V was cut by 4 bases and J by 6 bases, with 16 bases left in between. Germline V gives CDR1 MNHEY, CDR2 SMNVEV (reference sequence). This CDR3 has 15 amino acids. The CDR3 sequence: CASSSVRGLLNEQFF. The CDR3 DNA follows: TGTGCCAGCAGTTCCGTCCGGGGCTTGCTCAATGAGCAGTTCTTC.

This chain connects TRBV7-9 to TRBJ2-1, with D perhaps TRBD2 (7 bases). The CDR3 sequence is 14 residues long. Per the germline V gene, CDR1 is SEHNR and CDR2 is FQNEAQ (reference sequence). V gave up 7 bases and J gave up 8 bases, with 18 bases separating them. The CDR3 coding sequence is TGTGCCAGCACCCTGGGGGGGACACGGGATGAGCAGTTCTTC. Translated: CASTLGGTRDEQFF.

V usage is TRBV7-2 and J usage is TRBJ2-1, with 9 bases fitting TRBD2. The CDR3 has 15 amino acids. V gave up 2 bases and J gave up 10 bases; unmatched junction bases: 9. CDR1 is SGHTA, CDR2 FQGNSA, per germline. CDR3 residues: CASSLRREGSYEQFF. CDR3 in DNA: TGTGCCAGCAGCTTACGGCGGGAGGGGTCTTACGAGCAGTTCTTC.

The V and J genes are TRBV6-1 and TRBJ1-1; D not resolved. The CDR3 has 13 amino acids. Trimming cost V 7 bases and J 8 bases, with 17 bases left between them. The germline CDR1 and CDR2 sequences are MNHNS and SASEGT. CDR3 DNA sequence: TGTGCCAGCATACCGCCCCCCCCAAAGGAAGCTTTCTTT. This gives the protein CASIPPPPKEAFF.

This clone has more than one count but fewer than ten. The V and J genes are TRBV7-9 and TRBJ2-7; no firm D call. This CDR3 is 15 amino acids long. Per the germline V gene, CDR1 is SEHNR and CDR2 is FQNEAQ (reference sequence). V lost 5 bases to trimming and J lost 3 bases, with 17 bases between them. CDR3 sequence: CASSAPSLSNYEQYF. CDR3 nucleotide sequence: TGTGCCAGCAGCGCCCCTAGTCTCTCTAACTACGAGCAGTACTTC.

On this clone itself: A read error may account for a junction end that differs from germline. The chain has TRBV5-6 and TRBJ2-2; 8 nucleotides match TRBD1. Germline V gene sequence: CDR1 SGHDT, CDR2 YYEEEE. The CDR3 consists of 14 residues. CDR3 DNA: TGTGCCAGCAGATTGGACAGGGCTGGCGGGGAGCTGTTTTTT. Amino acid sequence: CASRLDRAGGELFF.

The sample holds a few counts of this clone. This rearrangement joins TRBV11-2 to TRBJ2-5; 8 positions match TRBD1. J lost 5 bases, V lost 2 bases, and 7 bases had no gene match. CDR1 and CDR2 from the germline V gene are SGHAT and FQNNGV. This CDR3 has 15 residues. The CDR3 protein is CASSLPGGNGETQYF. CDR3 in DNA: TGTGCCAGCAGCTTACCAGGGGGCAACGGGGAGACCCAGTACTTC.

The CDR3 DNA follows: TGTGCCAGCAGCTTAGGAGGCAGGGGTAATGAAAAACTGTTTTTT. Its protein is CASSLGGRGNEKLFF. The chain carries TRBV7-2 and TRBJ1-4; TRBD1 is a possible D gene (6 bases). V was pared by 1 base and J by 4 bases, with 10 bases between. The length of the CDR3 is 15 residues. Germline V lookup: CDR1 SGHTA, CDR2 FQGNSA.

The CDR3 loop is CASSRSGISYNEQFF. The CDR3 bases are TGTGCCAGCAGTCGCAGCGGGATTTCCTACAATGAGCAGTTCTTC. The J gene is TRBJ2-1, the V gene TRBV11-3; 7 nucleotides match TRBD2. The CDR3 is 15 residues long. Per germline, CDR1 SGHNT and CDR2 YENEEA. The trim removed 6 bases at V and 1 base at J, leaving 6 bases unmatched.

The rearrangement uses TRBV11-2 and TRBJ1-2; TRBD1 is a possible D gene (6 bases). Trimming cost V 4 bases and J 7 bases, with 13 bases left between them. The CDR3 covers 13 residues. CDR1 is SGHAT, CDR2 FQNNGV, per germline. CDR3 sequence (DNA): TGTGCCAGCAGCTCGCTTTACAGGGCTGGCTACACCTTC. This encodes CASSSLYRAGYTF.